The clone carrying this TCR beta chain was seen only once. These data originate in a study of cytomegalovirus exposure and HLA in healthy donors. The V end was cut by 6 bases, the J end by 0 bases, with 9 bases between. The CDR3 has 13 amino acids. Germline values: CDR1 SGDLS, CDR2 YYNGEE. In the PCR, 60 Vbeta and 13 Jbeta primers were used. The table came from immunoSEQ multiplex PCR; TCRdb's copy has only in-frame clones and leaves some out. The sample consists of about 110,000 clones, roughly 71% of them appearing once. The chain recombines TRBV9 with TRBJ1-1; D not certain. The source is a young man in good health and CMV-seropositive. The sample was PBMCs. In DNA, the CDR3 is TGTGCCAGCACCCAACCAGTGAACACTGAAGCTTTCTTT. Translation: CASTQPVNTEAFF.